This T cell receptor beta chain derives from a study of cytomegalovirus exposure and HLA in healthy donors. Study at large: HLA-typed donors were the source of about 85 million unique TCRs, which an early data release held.

Germline V lookup: CDR1 MNHNY, CDR2 SVGAGI (reference sequence). This CDR3 region has 14 residues. Trimming removed 5 bases at V and 7 bases at J, with 14 bases between. The PCR employed 60 Vbeta primers together with 13 Jbeta primers. Measured with immunoSEQ multiplex PCR; TCRdb has only the in-frame clones, and not every one. The sample lists fewer than 300,000 clones, 75% to 90% occurring once. This clonotype originated in a girl aged 2 to 10 in good health and CMV-seronegative. The sequencing sample was made of PBMCs. The rearrangement uses TRBV6-6 and TRBJ2-2, with D perhaps TRBD1 (5 bases). CDR3 protein: CASSLQGNGGELFF. For the CDR3, the DNA is TGTGCCAGCAGTCTTCAGGGAAATGGCGGGGAGCTGTTTTTT.